This TCR beta chain comes out of a study of blood T cell repertoires in COVID-19. Data came from immunoSEQ multiplex PCR; TCRdb stores just in-frame clones and leaves some out. Seen here are about 300,000 clones, approximately 84% observed once, and the top ten hold 8% to 13%. Germline V lookup: CDR1 ENHRY, CDR2 SYGVKD. V was shortened by 2 bases and J by 2 bases, with 6 bases between the two germline ends. CDR3 length equals 13 residues. Sequencing was carried out using PBMCs or T cells enriched from blood (not recorded which). This sequence originates from a woman under 30 who had recovered from COVID-19. The V and J genes are TRBV10-3 and TRBJ1-1; D gene unclear. The CDR3 DNA sequence: TGTGCCATCAGTGAGGGCAGTAACACTGAAGCTTTCTTT. Translating it yields CAISEGSNTEAFF.